Below are 5 T cell receptor beta chains sequenced from a single sample in a study of blood T cell repertoires in COVID-19. This table comes from immunoSEQ multiplex PCR, and its TCRdb copy is limited to in-frame clones, with some not included. The table records some 200,000 clones, around 80% of them present only once. The sample taken for sequencing was peripheral blood. These receptors were obtained from a woman aged 65 to 85 with acute or convalescent COVID-19.

This clone was observed a handful of times. The V and J genes are TRBV19 and TRBJ1-5; 9 bases agree with TRBD1. Germline-derived CDR1 and CDR2 are LNHDA and SQIVND (reference sequence). CDR3 length: 14 residues. V trimming: 7 bases; J trimming: 5 bases; junction bases outside the gene matches: 6. CDR3 loop: CASTGTGSYQPQHF. The CDR3 DNA sequence: TGTGCCAGTACCGGGACAGGGTCTTATCAGCCCCAGCATTTT. Variable domain in full (rest from reference TRBV19 and TRBJ1-5): DGGITQSPKYLFRKEGQNVTLSCEQNLNHDAMYWYRQDPGQGLRLIYYSQIVNDFQKGDIAEGYSVSREKKESFPLTVTSAQKNPTAFYLCASTGTGSYQPQHFGDGTRLSIL.

This clone was seen once. The V gene is TRBV28, the J gene TRBJ1-2, with TRBD1 matching over 11 bases. The J segment lost 7 bases and the V segment lost 1 base, leaving 8 bases of the junction unmatched. Germline V gene data show CDR1 as MDHEN and CDR2 as SYDVKM. The CDR3 is 16 residues long. This chain's CDR3 is CASSLSKRTGGSGYTF. In DNA form, the CDR3 reads TGTGCCAGCAGTTTATCGAAACGGACAGGGGGCTCTGGCTACACCTTC.

The gene calls are TRBV6-2 or TRBV6-3 and TRBJ1-5; possibly TRBD1 for D (5 bases). Germline CDR1 and CDR2: MNHEY and SVGEGT. The CDR3 consists of 14 residues. V was pared by 6 bases and J by 0 bases, with 9 bases between. In nucleotides, the CDR3 is TGTGCCAGCAGCTTACAGGTTAGCAATCAGCCCCAGCATTTT. Encoded protein: CASSLQVSNQPQHF.

The V gene is TRBV6-2 or TRBV6-3, the J gene TRBJ2-1, with 7 bases that match TRBD2. V was clipped by 0 bases and J by 4 bases; unmatched bases: 9. The CDR3 contains 17 residues. CDR1 is MNHEY and CDR2 is SVGEGT in the germline V gene. CDR3 in amino acids: CASSYSLSGGGYNEQFF. The CDR3 nucleotides are TGTGCCAGCAGTTACTCACTTTCGGGGGGTGGTTACAATGAGCAGTTCTTC.

V gene TRBV4-1 combines with J gene TRBJ2-3; 8 bases fit TRBD2. Germline trimming cut 4 bases from V and 4 bases from J; bases unmatched to any gene: 10. This CDR3 spans 16 amino acids. Germline loops: CDR1 MGHRA, CDR2 YSYEKL. The CDR3 region has the DNA TGCGCCAGCAGCCCGGGGAAAACACTAGCGGCAGATACGCAGTATTTT. Translating it yields CASSPGKTLAADTQYF.